This T cell receptor (beta chain) came from a study of control samples from healthy donors and cancer patients. Clones were read by immunoSEQ multiplex PCR, and TCRdb kept only the in-frame ones, dropping some. This repertoire shows around 130,000 clones, just under 90% found once; its top ten account for around an eighth. V was trimmed by 0 bases and J by 3 bases, leaving 23 bases between them. The CDR3 has 19 amino acids. Germline V CDR1 and CDR2: LGHNA, YNFKEQ. The rearrangement links TRBV4-2 to TRBJ2-5; D possibly matches TRBD1 or TRBD2 (6 bases each). This receptor was identified in a man under 40 in good health. The source material was blood. The CDR3, as DNA: TGTGCCAGCAGCCAAGAGCCGGTCGGGGGCGTAAGGTTAAAAGAGACCCAGTACTTC. This sequence encodes CASSQEPVGGVRLKETQYF.